This TCR beta chain was recorded in a study of vaccination and CD4 T cells after COVID-19. Once obtained from cultured CD4+ T cells, the DNA was sequenced using the Oncomine TCR Beta short-read assay. TCRdb re-called the PCR reads with MiXCR, one entry per CDR3 protein. This sample carries over 11,000 distinct CDR3 sequences, 50% to 70% of them seen once, and the ten largest clones take 7.5% to 9.5%. This clonotype rates as medium-sized. Antigen unknown. Specified treatment: approximately nine-day PBMC culture with coronavirus spike peptide pools or control peptides (ViraFEST assay). First, ViraFEST expanded antigen-specific T cells with peptide pools, and next it sequenced the TCRs. Wells contained two million PBMCs each, and these were cultured with about 10 IU/ml IL-2 and about 11 ug/ml peptide pools. The TCR sequence derives from a human donor who had recovered from COVID-19. The sample here was CD4+ T cells from blood, cultured in vitro, taken before SARS-CoV-2 vaccination.

The CDR3 loop is CASNRVGEPQHF. The DNA for the CDR3 is TGTGCCAGTAACAGGGTGGGTGAGCCCCAGCATTTT. V and J are TRBV19 and TRBJ1-5, with a possible D match to TRBD1 (6 bases). The CDR3 spans 12 residues. V gave up 7 bases and J gave up 8 bases, with 12 bases separating them. Germline-derived CDR1 and CDR2 are LNHDA and SQIVND (reference sequence).